This passage covers 22 T cell receptor beta chains from one sample sequenced in a study of immune heterogeneity within non-small cell lung tumors. With 32 V and 13 J primers, multiplex PCR amplified the TCR beta CDR3. One entry per CDR3 protein, called by TCRdb with MiXCR from the multiplex PCR reads. The profile shows 20,000 to 25,000 distinct CDR3 sequences, about 25% of them singletons. Template input was genomic DNA from bulk tumor (approximately 600 ng per sample). Surgeons took several biopsies per primary tumor, spaced far apart, during surgery. Patients with untreated, newly diagnosed non-small cell lung cancer underwent curative surgery. The sequencing sample was made of lung tumor tissue. The receptors here all came from a man aged 40-55 years with non-small cell lung cancer.

This clonotype was recorded many times. The V call is TRBV12-3 or TRBV12-4, the J call TRBJ2-6, with 8 bases fitting TRBD1. This CDR3 region has 16 residues. V lost 8 bases and J lost 4; bases outside the gene matches: 10. The CDR3 reads CASSPQGATGANVLTF. The CDR3 DNA reads as TGTGCCAGCTCCCCCCAGGGGGCAACGGGGGCCAACGTCCTGACTTTC.

Note on this clonotype: A much larger clone is a single base away; this may be a read error. The chain couples TRBV6-1 to TRBJ2-5; 7 bases are a match to TRBD1. V shed 4 bases and J 4 bases; nucleotides not matched to a gene: 6. The CDR3 is made up of 14 amino acids. Germline CDR1 MNHNS, CDR2 SASEGT. The CDR3 loop reads CASSGWDSRETQYF. CDR3 sequence (DNA): TGTGCCAGCAGTGGTTGGGACAGCCGAGAGACCCAGTACTTC.

By proportion, this clonotype is medium-sized. V gene TRBV19 combines with J gene TRBJ2-7; possibly TRBD1 or TRBD2 for D (5 bases each). In germline, CDR1 is LNHDA, CDR2 SQIVND (reference sequence). V dropped 3 bases and J dropped 2 bases, with 17 bases sitting between them. This CDR3 has 16 amino acids. CDR3 sequence (DNA): TGTGCCAGTAGTATCGGGGACGGGGTAAACCCCTACGAGCAGTACTTC. Its translation is CASSIGDGVNPYEQYF.

This clonotype was detected ten times or more. This chain joins TRBV5-1 and TRBJ2-3; no firm D call. The length of the CDR3 is 15 residues. CDR1 SGHRS and CDR2 YFSETQ come from the germline V gene. V lost 0 bases and J lost 0, with 8 bases in between. CDR3 nucleotides: TGCGCCAGCAGCTTGGTAGCACGTAGCACAGATACGCAGTATTTT. Amino acids: CASSLVARSTDTQYF. Together with reference TRBV5-1 and TRBJ2-3, the CDR3 gives the full variable domain: KAGVTQTPRYLIKTRGQQVTLSCSPISGHRSVSWYQQTPGQGLQFLFEYFSETQRNKGNFPGRFSGRQFSNSRSEMNVSTLELGDSALYLCASSLVARSTDTQYFGPGTRLTVL.

This clonotype was seen only a few times. This rearrangement joins TRBV11-2 to TRBJ2-2; TRBD2 is a possible D gene (5 bases). Germline assignment: CDR1 SGHAT and CDR2 FQNNGV. The V end lost 5 bases, the J end lost 5 bases, and 21 bases lay between the germline ends. The CDR3 is 17 residues long. CDR3 region: CASSRDRTTGLTGELFF. The CDR3 DNA reads as TGTGCCAGCAGCCGGGATCGGACCACGGGGTTGACCGGGGAGCTGTTTTTT. The full variable domain, its missing parts supplied by reference TRBV11-2 and TRBJ2-2, is EAGVAQSPRYKIIEKRQSVAFWCNPISGHATLYWYQQILGQGPKLLIQFQNNGVVDDSQLPKDRFSAERLKGVDSTLKIQPAKLEDSAVYLCASSRDRTTGLTGELFFGEGSRLTVL.

Remarks on this clonotype: This may come from a read error, since a much larger clone is one base off. The CDR3 nucleotides are TGTGCCAGTAGTATACTAAGCGGGAGGATTGGTGAGCAGTTCTTC. Translating gives CASSILSGRIGEQFF. The chain is built from TRBV19 and TRBJ2-1; TRBD2 matches at 9 bases. The CDR3 is 15 residues long. Trimming took 2 bases from V and 9 from J; bases not matched to a gene: 8. Germline CDR1 reads LNHDA; CDR2 reads SQIVND (reference sequence).

This clonotype was observed a few times. V and J are TRBV11-3 and TRBJ2-5; perhaps TRBD2 as D (6 bases). This CDR3 region has 14 residues. The germline CDR1 and CDR2 sequences are SGHNT and YENEEA. V shed 0 bases and J shed 4 bases, with 9 bases lying between them. The CDR3 DNA follows: TGTGCCAGCAGCTTAGATGCGGGGAGAGAGACCCAGTACTTC. Its translation is CASSLDAGRETQYF.

This clonotype was counted a few times. This could be a read error, since a much larger clone is one nucleotide away. The chain couples TRBV6-1 to TRBJ2-1; D might be TRBD2 (5 bases). Germline V gene data show CDR1 as MNHNS and CDR2 as SASEGT. The CDR3 contains 13 residues. The CDR3, as DNA: TGTGCCTGCAGCCCCATGGGGAGCGGTGAGCAGTTCTTC. This gives the protein CACSPMGSGEQFF.

On this clonotype itself: At one end the junction does not follow the germline gene, possibly because of a read error. The chain has TRBV20-1 and TRBJ2-1; 14 nucleotides align to TRBD2. This CDR3 has 14 residues. From germline, CDR1 is DFQATT and CDR2 SNEGSKA (reference sequence). The CDR3 region has the DNA TGCAGTGCTAAGGGACTAGCGGGAGTGAATGAGCATTTCTTC. Its translation is CSAKGLAGVNEHFF.

This clonotype was recorded at least ten times. The V and J genes are TRBV11-3 and TRBJ2-1; the D is unclear. Germline lookup yields CDR1 SGHNT and CDR2 YENEEA. The CDR3 spans 12 residues. V was trimmed by 3 bases and J by 8 bases, leaving 8 bases between them. The CDR3 region has the DNA TGTGCCAGCAGCTTGCAAGCTGATGAGCAGTTCTTC. Protein: CASSLQADEQFF.

The chain uses TRBV9 and TRBJ1-6; weak D call: TRBD1 (5 bases). From germline, CDR1 is SGDLS and CDR2 YYNGEE. V was cut by 1 base and J by 5 bases, with 10 bases left in between. The CDR3 runs to 15 residues. This CDR3 is CASSVWGTNNSPLHF. CDR3 nucleotides: TGTGCCAGCAGCGTATGGGGGACCAATAATTCACCCCTCCACTTT.

This rearrangement joins TRBV27 to TRBJ2-2, with 8 bases fitting TRBD2. This CDR3 is built from 15 residues. J lost 5 bases, V lost 3 bases, and 5 bases had no gene match. Germline lookup yields CDR1 MNHEY and CDR2 SMNVEV (reference sequence). CDR3 amino acids: CASSFGGGGTGELFF. In nucleotides, the CDR3 is TGTGCCAGCAGTTTCGGGGGGGGCGGGACCGGGGAGCTGTTTTTT.

This clonotype is categorized as medium-sized. V usage is TRBV27 and J usage is TRBJ2-7; TRBD1 agrees at 7 bases. The CDR3 is 15 amino acids. The germline CDR1 and CDR2 sequences are MNHEY and SMNVEV (reference sequence). The trim removed 6 bases at V and 5 bases at J, leaving 13 bases unmatched. CDR3: CASRAVGTAHNEQYF. DNA of the CDR3: TGTGCCAGCAGAGCGGTAGGGACAGCGCACAACGAGCAGTACTTC.

As regards this clonotype: This may be a read error, as it is one base from a much larger clone. It is likely a read error, because the conserved phenylalanine at the end of the CDR3 is missing. The rearrangement links TRBV14 to TRBJ1-2; D possibly corresponds to TRBD1 (6 bases). This CDR3 has 12 amino acids. Germline CDR1 is SGHDN and CDR2 is FVKESK. V was cut by 5 bases and J by 5 bases, with 9 bases left in between. This CDR3 is CASSVDRYGYTL. The CDR3 DNA reads as TGTGCCAGCAGCGTGGACAGATATGGCTACACCCTC.

About this clonotype itself: Since the CDR3 does not end with the conserved phenylalanine or tryptophan, this likely comes from a read error. V and J are TRBV5-1 and TRBJ2-1, with 8 bases that match TRBD1. Trimming removed 4 bases from V and 0 bases from J; junction bases left unmatched: 3. This CDR3 comprises 15 residues. The germline V gene has CDR1 SGHRS and CDR2 YFSETQ. CDR3 sequence: CASSEGTGSYNEQFS. The CDR3 nucleotides read TGCGCCAGCAGCGAGGGGACAGGCTCCTACAATGAGCAGTTCTCC.

Relative to its sample, this clonotype is medium-sized. J is TRBJ2-7 and V is TRBV27, with a possible D match to TRBD1 (5 bases). The germline gives CDR1 MNHEY, CDR2 SMNVEV (reference sequence). With 5 bases removed from V and 7 bases from J, the gap between germline ends came to 18 bases. The CDR3 loop spans 14 amino acids. In DNA, the CDR3 is TGTGCCAGCAGTCCCAGACAGAATGTGAGGGAGCAGTACTTC. Its translation is CASSPRQNVREQYF.

Notes on this clonotype: It may be a read error: a sequence one base away is much more abundant. The rearrangement uses TRBV7-8 and TRBJ2-7; 9 nucleotides line up with TRBD2. CDR1 is SGHVS, CDR2 FQNEAQ, per germline. The CDR3 has 20 residues. In nucleotides, the CDR3 is TGTGCCAGAAGCTTAGGTGGTTTGAGCGGGAGGCCAGGTAAAGGCTACGAGCAGTACTTC. Translation gives CARSLGGLSGRPGKGYEQYF.

This clonotype was picked up one time. It may be a read error: a sequence one base away is much more abundant. V usage is TRBV7-2 and J usage is TRBJ1-5, with 9 nucleotides matching TRBD1. V lost 6 bases, J lost 3 bases, and 9 bases stayed unmatched. From germline, CDR1 is SGHTA and CDR2 FQGNSA. This CDR3 has 16 amino acids. CDR3 in DNA: TGTGCCAGCAGACCCTCCGGGACAGGGCTCAATCAGCCCCAGCATTTT. Protein: CASRPSGTGLNQPQHF.

This clonotype was seen just once. A much larger clone sits a single nucleotide away, making a read error possible. This chain connects TRBV6-2 or TRBV6-3 to TRBJ1-6; possible D gene TRBD1, 5 bases. The CDR3 totals 15 residues. Germline values: CDR1 MNHEY, CDR2 SVGEGT. The CDR3 coding sequence is TGTGTCAGCAGCCTAAAGCAACTCCCGAGGGGACCCCTCCACTTT. Translating gives CVSSLKQLPRGPLHF.

This clonotype occurred many times. This chain uses TRBV11-2 with TRBJ2-3; weak D call: TRBD1 (5 bases). The germline V gene encodes CDR1 SGHAT and CDR2 FQNNGV. The CDR3 spans 15 residues. Trimming cost V 0 bases and J 0 bases, with 7 bases left between them. CDR3 protein: CASSLDRVSTDTQYF. CDR3 nucleotides: TGTGCCAGCAGCTTAGACAGGGTGAGCACAGATACGCAGTATTTT.

This clonotype ranks as medium-sized. The rearrangement joins TRBV28 to TRBJ2-7; a weak D match, TRBD1 (6 bases). V was shortened by 7 bases and J by 6 bases, with 16 bases between the two germline ends. The length of the CDR3 is 13 residues. The germline gives CDR1 MDHEN, CDR2 SYDVKM. CDR3 DNA sequence: TGTGCCAGCAATTACAGGGTAGTCTCCGAGCAGTACTTC. Residues: CASNYRVVSEQYF.

This clonotype was found many times. This chain uses TRBV6-1 with TRBJ2-7; D remains ambiguous. The V end lost 2 bases, the J end lost 3 bases, and 11 bases lay between the germline ends. The CDR3 spans 14 residues. The germline V gene encodes CDR1 MNHNS and CDR2 SASEGT. The CDR3 reads CASSEMAVLYEQYF. The CDR3 nucleotides read TGTGCCAGCAGTGAAATGGCGGTTCTCTACGAGCAGTACTTC.